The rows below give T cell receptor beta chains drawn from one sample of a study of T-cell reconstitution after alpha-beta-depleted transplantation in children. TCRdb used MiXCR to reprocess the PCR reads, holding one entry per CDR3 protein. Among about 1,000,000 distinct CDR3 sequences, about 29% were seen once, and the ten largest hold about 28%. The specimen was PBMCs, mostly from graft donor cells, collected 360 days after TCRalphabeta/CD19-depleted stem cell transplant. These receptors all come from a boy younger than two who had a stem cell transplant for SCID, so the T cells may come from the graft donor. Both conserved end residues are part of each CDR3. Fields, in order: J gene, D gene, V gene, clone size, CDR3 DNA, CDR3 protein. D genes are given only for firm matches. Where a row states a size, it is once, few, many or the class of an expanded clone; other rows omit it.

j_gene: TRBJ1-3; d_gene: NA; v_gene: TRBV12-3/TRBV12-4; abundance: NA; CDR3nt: TGTGCCAGCAGCCCGGACCGTCCGCTCGGGGGCACCATATATTTT; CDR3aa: CASSPDRPLGGTIYF
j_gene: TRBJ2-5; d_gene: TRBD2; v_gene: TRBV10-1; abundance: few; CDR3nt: TGCGCCAGCAGTGAGCGCGGGGGGAAGACCCAGTACTTC; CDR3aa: CASSERGGKTQYF
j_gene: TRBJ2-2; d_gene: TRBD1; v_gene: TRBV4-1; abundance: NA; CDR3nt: TGCGCCAGCAGCCGTTGGGCAGGGGGCGGGAACACCGGGGAGCTGTTTTTT; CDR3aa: CASSRWAGGGNTGELFF
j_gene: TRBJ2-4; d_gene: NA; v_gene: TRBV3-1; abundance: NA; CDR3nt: TGTGCCAGCAGCCAAGGGGGGGCGGCCAAAAACATTCAGTACTTC; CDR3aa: CASSQGGAAKNIQYF
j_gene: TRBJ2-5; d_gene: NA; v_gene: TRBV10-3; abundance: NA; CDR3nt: TGTGCCATCAGTGACCCGATGGGGCGGCGGCCCGAACAAGAGACCCAGTACTTC; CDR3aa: CAISDPMGRRPEQETQYF
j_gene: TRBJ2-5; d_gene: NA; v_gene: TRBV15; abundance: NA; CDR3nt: TGTGCCACCAGCAGAGGGACGGTCCAAGAGACCCAGTACTTC; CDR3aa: CATSRGTVQETQYF
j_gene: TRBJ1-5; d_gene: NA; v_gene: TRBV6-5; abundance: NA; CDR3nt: TGTGCCAGCAGTTACTCGTATCCGTCGGTTCTCGATCAGCCCCAGCATTTT; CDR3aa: CASSYSYPSVLDQPQHF
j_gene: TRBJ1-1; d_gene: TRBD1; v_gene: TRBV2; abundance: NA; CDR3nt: TGTGCCAGTGCTAAAGACAGGGGAAACACTGAAGCTTTCTTT; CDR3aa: CASAKDRGNTEAFF
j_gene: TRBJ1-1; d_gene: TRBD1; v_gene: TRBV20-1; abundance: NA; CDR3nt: TGCAGTGCTATGGACAGGGTGGGCACTGAAGCTTTCTTT; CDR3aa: CSAMDRVGTEAFF
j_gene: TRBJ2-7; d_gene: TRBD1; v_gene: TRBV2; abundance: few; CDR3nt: TGTGCCAGTAGAGGACAGGGAGGTTCCTACGAGCAGTACTTC; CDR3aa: CASRGQGGSYEQYF
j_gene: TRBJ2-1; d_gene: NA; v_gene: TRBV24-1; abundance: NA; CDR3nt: TGTGCCACCAGTGATTATGACAGATCGCCTTCGAATGAGCAGTTCTTC; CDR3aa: CATSDYDRSPSNEQFF
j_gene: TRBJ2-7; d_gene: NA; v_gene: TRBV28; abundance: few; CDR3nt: TGTGCCAGCAGTTTGGAGGAGTCCTACGAGCAGTACTTC; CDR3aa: CASSLEESYEQYF
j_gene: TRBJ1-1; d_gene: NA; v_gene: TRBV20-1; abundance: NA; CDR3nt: TGCAGTGTATATGGCACTGAAGCTTTCTTT; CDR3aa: CSVYGTEAFF
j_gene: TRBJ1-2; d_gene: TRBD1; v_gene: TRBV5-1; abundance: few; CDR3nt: TGCGCCAGCAGCTTGGGGGACAGACACTATGGCTACACCTTC; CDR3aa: CASSLGDRHYGYTF
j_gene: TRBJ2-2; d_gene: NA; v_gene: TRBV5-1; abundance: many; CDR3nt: TGCGCCAGCAGCTTGGTGGCCCAGGGAACCGGGGAGCTGTTTTTT; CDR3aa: CASSLVAQGTGELFF
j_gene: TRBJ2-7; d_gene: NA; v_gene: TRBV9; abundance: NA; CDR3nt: TGTGCCAGCAGCGTATCCGCCGGGACGGATTTTAACGAGCAGTACTTC; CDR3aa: CASSVSAGTDFNEQYF
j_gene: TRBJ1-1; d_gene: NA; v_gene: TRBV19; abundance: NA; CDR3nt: TGTGCCAGTAGTATAAATTGGCGCATGGGGTTCGCTGAAGCTTTCTTT; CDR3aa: CASSINWRMGFAEAFF
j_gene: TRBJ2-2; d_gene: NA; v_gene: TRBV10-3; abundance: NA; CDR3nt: TGTGCCATCAGTGCCCCGCTGATGAGGGGTCGGACCGGGGAGCTGTTTTTT; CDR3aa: CAISAPLMRGRTGELFF
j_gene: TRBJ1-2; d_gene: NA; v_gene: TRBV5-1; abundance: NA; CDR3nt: TGCGCCAGCAGCTTGGAATTCCAGGGTTACACCTTC; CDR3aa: CASSLEFQGYTF
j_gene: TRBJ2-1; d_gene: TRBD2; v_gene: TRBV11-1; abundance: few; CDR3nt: TGTGCCAGCAGCCCCCAACTAGCGGGGGGCCATCACTCCTACAATGAGCAGTTCTTC; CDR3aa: CASSPQLAGGHHSYNEQFF
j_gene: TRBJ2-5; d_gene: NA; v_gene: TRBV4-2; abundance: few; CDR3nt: TGTGCCAGCAGCCAAGGGACAGGCAGCGGGGAGACCCAGTACTTC; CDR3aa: CASSQGTGSGETQYF
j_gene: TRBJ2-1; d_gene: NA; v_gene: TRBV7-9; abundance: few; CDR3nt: TGTGCCAGCAGGAAAGAGCAGTTCTTC; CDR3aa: CASRKEQFF
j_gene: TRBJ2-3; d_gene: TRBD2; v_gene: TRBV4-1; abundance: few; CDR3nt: TGCGCCAGCAGCCAAGGGACTAGCGGGGGGCTGTATACGCAGTATTTT; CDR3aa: CASSQGTSGGLYTQYF
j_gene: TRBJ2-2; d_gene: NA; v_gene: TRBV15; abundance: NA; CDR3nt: TGTGCCACCAGCAGAGGGGGACTTACCAACACCGGGGAGCTGTTTTTT; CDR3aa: CATSRGGLTNTGELFF